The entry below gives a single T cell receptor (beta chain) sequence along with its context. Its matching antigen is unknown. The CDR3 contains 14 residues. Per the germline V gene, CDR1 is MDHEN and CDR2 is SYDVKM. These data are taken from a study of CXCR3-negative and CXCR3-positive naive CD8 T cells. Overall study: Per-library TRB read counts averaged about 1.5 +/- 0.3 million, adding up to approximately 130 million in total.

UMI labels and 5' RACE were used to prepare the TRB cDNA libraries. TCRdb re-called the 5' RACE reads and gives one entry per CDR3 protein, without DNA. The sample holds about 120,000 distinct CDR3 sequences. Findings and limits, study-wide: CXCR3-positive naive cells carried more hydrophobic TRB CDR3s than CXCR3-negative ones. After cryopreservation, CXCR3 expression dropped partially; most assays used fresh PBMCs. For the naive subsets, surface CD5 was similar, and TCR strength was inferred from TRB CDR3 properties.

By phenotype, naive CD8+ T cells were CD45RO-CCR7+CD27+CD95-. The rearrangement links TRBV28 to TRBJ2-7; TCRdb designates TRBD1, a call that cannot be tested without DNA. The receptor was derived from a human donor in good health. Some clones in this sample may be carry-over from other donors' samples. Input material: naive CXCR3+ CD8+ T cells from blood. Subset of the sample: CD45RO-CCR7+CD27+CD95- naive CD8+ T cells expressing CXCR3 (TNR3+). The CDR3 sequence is CASSPRTGAYEQYF.